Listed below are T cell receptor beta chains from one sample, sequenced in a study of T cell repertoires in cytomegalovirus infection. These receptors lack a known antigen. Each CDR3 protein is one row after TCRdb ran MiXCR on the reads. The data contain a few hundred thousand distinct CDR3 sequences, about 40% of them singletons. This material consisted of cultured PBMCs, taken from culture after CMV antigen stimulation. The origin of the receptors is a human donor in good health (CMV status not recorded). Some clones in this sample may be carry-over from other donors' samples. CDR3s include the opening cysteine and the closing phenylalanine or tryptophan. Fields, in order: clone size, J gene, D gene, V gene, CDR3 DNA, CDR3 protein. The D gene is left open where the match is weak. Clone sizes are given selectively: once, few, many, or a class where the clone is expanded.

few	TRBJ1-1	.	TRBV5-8	TGTGCCAGCAGCAACACCCCAGACAGGATAGAAGCTTTCTTT	CASSNTPDRIEAFF
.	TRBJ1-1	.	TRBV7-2	TGTGCCAGCAGCTTCGCAACAGGCTTGAACACTGAAGCTTTCTTT	CASSFATGLNTEAFF
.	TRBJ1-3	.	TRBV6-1	TGTGCCAGCAGTGAACCGGATTTCGGAAACACCATATATTTT	CASSEPDFGNTIYF
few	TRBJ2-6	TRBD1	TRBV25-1	TGTGCCAGCAGTGAACTGGGACAGGGGAACTCTGGGGCCAACGTCCTGACTTTC	CASSELGQGNSGANVLTF
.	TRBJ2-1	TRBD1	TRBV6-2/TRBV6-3	TGTGCCAGCAGCCCCTGGGACAGCTACAATGAGCAGTTCTTC	CASSPWDSYNEQFF
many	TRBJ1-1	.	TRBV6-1	TGTGCCAGCAGTGAATCGGTGAAGAACACTGAAGCTTTCTTT	CASSESVKNTEAFF
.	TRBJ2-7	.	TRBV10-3	TGTGCCATCAGTGAAGTACAGGGATATTACGAGCAGTACTTC	CAISEVQGYYEQYF
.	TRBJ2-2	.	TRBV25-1	TGTGCCAGCAAGAAGTTCTCCGGGGAGCTGTTTTTT	CASKKFSGELFF
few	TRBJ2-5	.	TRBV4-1	TGCGCCAGCAGCTCGCGGTCGGGCGCCGAGACCCAGTACTTC	CASSSRSGAETQYF
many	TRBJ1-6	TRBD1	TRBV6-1	TGTGCCAGCAGCCATCAGGGGGGTAATAATTCACCCCTCCACTTT	CASSHQGGNNSPLHF
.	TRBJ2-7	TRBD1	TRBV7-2	TGTGCCAGCAGCTTAATGGAAGGGACAGGGGATTACGAGCAGTACTTC	CASSLMEGTGDYEQYF
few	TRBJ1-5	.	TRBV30	TGTGCCTGGAGCCCCCTGAGGGATCAGCCCCAGCATTTT	CAWSPLRDQPQHF
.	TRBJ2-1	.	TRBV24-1	TGTGCCACCAGTGTACAGGCGGGGCTCTCCTACAATGAGCAGTTCTTC	CATSVQAGLSYNEQFF
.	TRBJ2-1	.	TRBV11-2	TGTGCCAGCAGCTTAGGCGGCACCGGAGGCTCCTACAATGAGCAGTTCTTC	CASSLGGTGGSYNEQFF
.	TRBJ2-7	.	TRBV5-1	TGCGCCAGCAGCCCGGACTCTGGGATTGAGCAGTACTTC	CASSPDSGIEQYF
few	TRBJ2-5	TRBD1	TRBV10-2	TGCGCCAGCAGTGAGATTTTTTGGACAGGGGACCGGGAGACCCAGTACTTC	CASSEIFWTGDRETQYF
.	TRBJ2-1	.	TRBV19	TGTGCCAGTAGTATAGGATGGCGGAGACCCTACAATGAGCAGTTCTTC	CASSIGWRRPYNEQFF
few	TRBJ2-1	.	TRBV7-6	TGTGCCAGCAGTCCTAGGGGGAGGGATTACAATGAGCAGTTCTTC	CASSPRGRDYNEQFF
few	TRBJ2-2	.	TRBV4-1	TGCGCCAGCAGCCAGCCCTGGCGGGGTGGCGGGGAGCTGTTTTTT	CASSQPWRGGGELFF
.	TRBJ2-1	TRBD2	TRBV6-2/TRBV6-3	TGTGCCAGCAGAAGAGAGGGACTAGACTCCAATGAGCAGTTCTTC	CASRREGLDSNEQFF
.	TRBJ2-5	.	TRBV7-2	TGTGCCAGCAGCGAATTGGGACCGCGGGAGACCCAGTACTTC	CASSELGPRETQYF
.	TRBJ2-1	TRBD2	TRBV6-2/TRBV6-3	TGTGCCAGCAGTTCCCAACCCAGGGGACTAGCGTACAATGAGCAGTTCTTC	CASSSQPRGLAYNEQFF
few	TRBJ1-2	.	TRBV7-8	TGTGCCAGCAGCCGGGGAGGAAATAGGGCTAACTATGGCTACACCTTC	CASSRGGNRANYGYTF
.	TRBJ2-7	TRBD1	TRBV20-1	TGCAGTGCTAGTGGGACAGCCCTCTACGAGCAGTACTTC	CSASGTALYEQYF